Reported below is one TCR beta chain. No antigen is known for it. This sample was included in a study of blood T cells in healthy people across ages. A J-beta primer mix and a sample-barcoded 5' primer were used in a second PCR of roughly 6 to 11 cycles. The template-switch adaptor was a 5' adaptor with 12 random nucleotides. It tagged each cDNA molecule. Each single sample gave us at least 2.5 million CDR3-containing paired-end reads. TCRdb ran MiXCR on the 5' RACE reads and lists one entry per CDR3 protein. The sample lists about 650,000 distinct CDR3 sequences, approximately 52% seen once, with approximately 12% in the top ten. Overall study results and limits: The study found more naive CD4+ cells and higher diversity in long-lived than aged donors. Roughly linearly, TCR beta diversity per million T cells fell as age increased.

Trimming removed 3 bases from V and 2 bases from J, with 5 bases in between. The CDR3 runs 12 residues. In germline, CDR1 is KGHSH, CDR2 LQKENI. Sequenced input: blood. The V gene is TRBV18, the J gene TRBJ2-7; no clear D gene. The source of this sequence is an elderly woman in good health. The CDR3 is CASSPPTYEQYF. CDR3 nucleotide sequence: TGTGCCAGCTCACCGCCCACCTACGAGCAGTACTTC.